The clone carrying this T cell receptor beta chain was observed many times. Individual cDNA molecules in this library carried unique molecular identifiers. TCRdb passed the RACE reads through MiXCR, listing each CDR3 protein once. Here the sample spans approximately 82,000 distinct CDR3 sequences, over 9.5% being singletons. The sample belongs to a study of human T cells and chemical hapten exposure. The overall study: Sensitization applied 2% DPC to 2 cm by 2 cm of upper inner arm skin. Slight differences in pooled library volume were the main source of varying TCR yields across samples.

The time point is: patch test 1, 2 weeks after DPC sensitization. Treatment given: therapeutic diphenylcyclopropenone sensitization with weekly scalp DPC. Unfractionated whole blood yielded the extracted total RNA. The input for sequencing was whole blood, taken in connection with sensitization to the hapten diphenylcyclopropenone (DPC). This clonotype was sampled from a woman aged 60 to 75 with alopecia areata. Some clones in this sample may be carry-over from other donors' samples.

The CDR3 DNA follows: TGTGCCACCAGTGAAGGGGACAGGGGCTTTATGAATCAGCCCCAGCATTTT. Translated, it gives CATSEGDRGFMNQPQHF. The chain combines TRBV24-1 with TRBJ1-5; 10 bases fit TRBD1. Germline CDR1 reads KGHDR; CDR2 reads SFDVKD. This CDR3 contains 17 residues. The V segment lost 4 bases and the J segment 4 bases; nucleotides outside the gene matches: 9.